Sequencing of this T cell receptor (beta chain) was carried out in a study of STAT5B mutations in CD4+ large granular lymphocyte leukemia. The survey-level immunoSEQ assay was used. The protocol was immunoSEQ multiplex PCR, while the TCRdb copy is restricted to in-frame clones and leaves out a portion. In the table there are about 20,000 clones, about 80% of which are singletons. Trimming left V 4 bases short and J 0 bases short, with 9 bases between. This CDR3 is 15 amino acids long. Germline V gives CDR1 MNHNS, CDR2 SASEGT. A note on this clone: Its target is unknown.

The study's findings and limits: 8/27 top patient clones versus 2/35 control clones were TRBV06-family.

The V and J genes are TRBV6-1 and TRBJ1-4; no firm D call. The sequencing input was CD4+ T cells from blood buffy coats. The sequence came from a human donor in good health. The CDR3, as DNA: TGTGCCAGCAGTGCCCGATCCCCAACTAATGAAAAACTGTTTTTT. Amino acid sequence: CASSARSPTNEKLFF.